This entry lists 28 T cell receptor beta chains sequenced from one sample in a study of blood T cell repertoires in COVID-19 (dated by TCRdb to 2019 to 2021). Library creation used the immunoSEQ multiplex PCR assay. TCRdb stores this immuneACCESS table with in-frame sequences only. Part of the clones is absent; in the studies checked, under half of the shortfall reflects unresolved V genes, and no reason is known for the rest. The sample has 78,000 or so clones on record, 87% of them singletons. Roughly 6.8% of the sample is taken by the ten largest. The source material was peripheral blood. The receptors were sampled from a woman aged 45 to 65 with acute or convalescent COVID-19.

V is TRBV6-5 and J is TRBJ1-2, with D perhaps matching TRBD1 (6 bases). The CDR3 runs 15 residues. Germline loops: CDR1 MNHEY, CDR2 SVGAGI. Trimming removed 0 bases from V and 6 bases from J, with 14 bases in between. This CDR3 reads CASSYSMGQGNGYTF. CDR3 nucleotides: TGTGCCAGCAGTTACTCAATGGGGCAGGGGAATGGCTACACCTTC.

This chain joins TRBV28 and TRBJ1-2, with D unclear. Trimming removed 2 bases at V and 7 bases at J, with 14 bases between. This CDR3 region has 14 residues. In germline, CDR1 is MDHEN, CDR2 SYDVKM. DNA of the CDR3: TGTGCCAGCAGTTTAAGTAAACAGCCACCTGGCTACACCTTC. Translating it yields CASSLSKQPPGYTF.

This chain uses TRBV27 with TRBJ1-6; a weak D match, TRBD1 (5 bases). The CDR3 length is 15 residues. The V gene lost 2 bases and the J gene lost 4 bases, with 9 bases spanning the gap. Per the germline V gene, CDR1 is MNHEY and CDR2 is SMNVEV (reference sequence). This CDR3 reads CASSLGPGYNSPLHF. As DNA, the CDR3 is TGTGCCAGCAGTTTAGGGCCAGGGTATAATTCACCCCTCCACTTT.

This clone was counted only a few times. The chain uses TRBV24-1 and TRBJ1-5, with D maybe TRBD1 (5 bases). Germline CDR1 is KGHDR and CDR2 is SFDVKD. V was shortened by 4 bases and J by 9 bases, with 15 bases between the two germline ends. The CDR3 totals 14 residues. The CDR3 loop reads CATSDAQVLGPQHF. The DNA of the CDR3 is TGTGCCACCAGTGACGCACAGGTCCTGGGGCCCCAGCATTTT.

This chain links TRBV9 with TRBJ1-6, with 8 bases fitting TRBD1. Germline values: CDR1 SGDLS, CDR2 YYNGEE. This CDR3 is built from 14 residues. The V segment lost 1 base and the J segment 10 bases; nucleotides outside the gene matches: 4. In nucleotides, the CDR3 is TGTGCCAGCAGCGTAACAGGGGGACGGTCACCCCTCCACTTT. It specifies CASSVTGGRSPLHF. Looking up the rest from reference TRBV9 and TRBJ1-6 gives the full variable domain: DSGVTQTPKHLITATGQRVTLRCSPRSGDLSVYWYQQSLDQGLQFLIQYYNGEERAKGNILERFSAQQFPDLHSELNLSSLELGDSALYFCASSVTGGRSPLHFGNGTRLTVT.

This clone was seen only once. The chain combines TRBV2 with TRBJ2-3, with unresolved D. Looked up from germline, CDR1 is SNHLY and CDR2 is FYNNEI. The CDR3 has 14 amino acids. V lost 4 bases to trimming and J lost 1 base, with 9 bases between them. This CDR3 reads CASSAQFGTDTQYF. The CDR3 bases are TGTGCCAGCAGTGCACAGTTCGGCACAGATACGCAGTATTTT.

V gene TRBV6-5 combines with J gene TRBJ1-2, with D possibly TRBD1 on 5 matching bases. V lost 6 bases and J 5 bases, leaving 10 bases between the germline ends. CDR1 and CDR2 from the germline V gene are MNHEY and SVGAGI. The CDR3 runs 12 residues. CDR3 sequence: CASSLTGYGYTF. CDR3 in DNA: TGTGCCAGCAGCCTAACAGGATATGGCTACACCTTC.

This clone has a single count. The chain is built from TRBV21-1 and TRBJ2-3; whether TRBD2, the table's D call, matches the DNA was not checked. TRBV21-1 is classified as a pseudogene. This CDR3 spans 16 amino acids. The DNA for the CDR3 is TGTGCCAGCAGCCCAAAAGGTCGACTAGCCCTAGATACGCAGTATTTT. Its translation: CASSPKGRLALDTQYF.

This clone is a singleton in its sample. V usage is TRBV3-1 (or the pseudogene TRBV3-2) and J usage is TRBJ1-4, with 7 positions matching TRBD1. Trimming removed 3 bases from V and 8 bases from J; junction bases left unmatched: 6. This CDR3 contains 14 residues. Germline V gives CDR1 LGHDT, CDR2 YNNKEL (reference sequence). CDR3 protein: CASSQGQPSEKLFF. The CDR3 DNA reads TGTGCCAGCAGCCAGGGACAGCCTTCCGAAAAACTGTTTTTT.

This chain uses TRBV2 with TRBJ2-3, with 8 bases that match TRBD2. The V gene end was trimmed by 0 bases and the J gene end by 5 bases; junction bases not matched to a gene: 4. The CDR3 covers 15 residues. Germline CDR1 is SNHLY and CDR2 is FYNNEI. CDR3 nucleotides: TGTGCCAGCAGTGAAGCGTTAGCGGGGAAAGATACGCAGTATTTT. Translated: CASSEALAGKDTQYF.

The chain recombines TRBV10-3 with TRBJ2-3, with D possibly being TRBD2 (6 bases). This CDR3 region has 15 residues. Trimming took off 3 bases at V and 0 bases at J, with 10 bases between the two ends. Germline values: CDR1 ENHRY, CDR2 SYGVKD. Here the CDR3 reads CAISERGTSTDTQYF. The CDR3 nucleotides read TGTGCCATCAGTGAACGGGGGACTAGCACAGATACGCAGTATTTT.

DNA of the CDR3: TGTGCCAGCAGTGCTATGAACACTGAAGCTTTCTTT. It codes for CASSAMNTEAFF. This sequence joins TRBV5-4 and TRBJ1-1; D is ambiguous. The CDR3 is 12 residues long. Trimming stripped 5 bases from V and 0 bases from J, with 5 bases between. Germline CDR1 reads SGHNT; CDR2 reads YYREEE (reference sequence).

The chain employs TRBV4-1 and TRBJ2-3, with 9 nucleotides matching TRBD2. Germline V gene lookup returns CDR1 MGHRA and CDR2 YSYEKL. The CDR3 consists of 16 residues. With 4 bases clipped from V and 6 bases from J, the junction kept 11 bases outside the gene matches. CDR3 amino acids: CASSPRAGGPGDTQYF. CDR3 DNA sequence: TGCGCCAGCAGCCCGCGAGCGGGAGGCCCGGGGGATACGCAGTATTTT.

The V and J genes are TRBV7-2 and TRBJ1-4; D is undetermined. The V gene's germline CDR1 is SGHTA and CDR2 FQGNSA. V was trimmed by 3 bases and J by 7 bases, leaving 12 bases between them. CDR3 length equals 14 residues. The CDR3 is CASSFYGMGEKLFF. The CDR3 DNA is TGTGCCAGCAGCTTCTACGGGATGGGTGAAAAACTGTTTTTT.

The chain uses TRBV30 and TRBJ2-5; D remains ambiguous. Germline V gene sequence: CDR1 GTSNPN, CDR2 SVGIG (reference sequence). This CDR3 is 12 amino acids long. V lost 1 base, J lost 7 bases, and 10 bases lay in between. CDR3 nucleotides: TGTGCCTGGAGTGGTGGTACGGGGACCCAGTACTTC. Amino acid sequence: CAWSGGTGTQYF.

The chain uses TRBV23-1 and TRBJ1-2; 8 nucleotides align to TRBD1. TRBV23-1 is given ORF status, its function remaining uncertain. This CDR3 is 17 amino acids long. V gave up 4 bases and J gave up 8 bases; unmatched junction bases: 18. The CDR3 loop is CASSRPWEGTGLGGYTF. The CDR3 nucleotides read TGCGCCAGCAGTCGCCCCTGGGAAGGGACAGGTTTAGGAGGCTACACCTTC.

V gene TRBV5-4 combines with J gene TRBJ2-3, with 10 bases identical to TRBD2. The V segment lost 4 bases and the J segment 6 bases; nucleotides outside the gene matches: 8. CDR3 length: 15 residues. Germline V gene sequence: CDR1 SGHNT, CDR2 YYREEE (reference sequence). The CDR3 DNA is TGTGCCAGCAGCGCATCTAGCGGGAGTGCTGATACGCAGTATTTT. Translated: CASSASSGSADTQYF.

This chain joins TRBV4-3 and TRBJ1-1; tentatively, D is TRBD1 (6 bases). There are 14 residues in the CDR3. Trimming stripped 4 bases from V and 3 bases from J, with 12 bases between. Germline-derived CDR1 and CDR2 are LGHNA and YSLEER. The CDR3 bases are TGCGCCAGCAGCCGAGGGGGTAGGGACACTGAAGCTTTCTTT. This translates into CASSRGGRDTEAFF.

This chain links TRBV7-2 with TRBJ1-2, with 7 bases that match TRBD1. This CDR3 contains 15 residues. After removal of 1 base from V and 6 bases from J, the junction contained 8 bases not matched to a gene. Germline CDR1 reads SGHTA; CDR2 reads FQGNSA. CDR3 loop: CASSLGSQQGNGYTF. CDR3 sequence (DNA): TGTGCCAGCAGCTTAGGGTCTCAACAGGGGAATGGCTACACCTTC.

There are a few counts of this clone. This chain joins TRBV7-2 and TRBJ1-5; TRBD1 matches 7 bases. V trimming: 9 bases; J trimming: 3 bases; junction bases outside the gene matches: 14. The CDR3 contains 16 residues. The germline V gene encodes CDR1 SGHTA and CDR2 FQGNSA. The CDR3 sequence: CASTTYPGTANQPQHF. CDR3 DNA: TGTGCCAGTACCACCTACCCGGGGACAGCCAATCAGCCCCAGCATTTT.

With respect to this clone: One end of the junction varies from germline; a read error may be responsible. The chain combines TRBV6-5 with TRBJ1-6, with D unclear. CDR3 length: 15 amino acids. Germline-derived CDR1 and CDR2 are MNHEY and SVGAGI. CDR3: CASSYFVGDRSPLHF. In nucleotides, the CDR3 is TGTGCCAGCAGCTACTTCGTCGGGGATAGATCACCCCTCCACTTT.

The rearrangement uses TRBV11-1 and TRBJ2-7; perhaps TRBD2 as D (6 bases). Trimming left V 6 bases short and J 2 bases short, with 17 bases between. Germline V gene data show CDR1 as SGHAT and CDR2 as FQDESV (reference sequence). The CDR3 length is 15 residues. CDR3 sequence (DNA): TGTGCCAGCAGTGTTGGAGCGGGTGCCCCCTACGAGCAGTACTTC. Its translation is CASSVGAGAPYEQYF.

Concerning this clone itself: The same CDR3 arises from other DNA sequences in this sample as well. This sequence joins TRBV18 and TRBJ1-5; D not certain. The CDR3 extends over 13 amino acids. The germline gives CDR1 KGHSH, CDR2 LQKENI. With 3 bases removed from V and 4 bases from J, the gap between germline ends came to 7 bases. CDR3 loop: CASSPGGNQPQHF. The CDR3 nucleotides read TGTGCCAGCTCACCTGGAGGAAATCAGCCCCAGCATTTT.

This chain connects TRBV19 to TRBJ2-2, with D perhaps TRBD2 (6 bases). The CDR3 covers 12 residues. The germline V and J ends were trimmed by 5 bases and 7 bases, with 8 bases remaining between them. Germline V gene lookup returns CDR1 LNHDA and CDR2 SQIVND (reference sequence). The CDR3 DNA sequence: TGTGCCAGTAGTTGGGGGGTCGGGGAGCTGTTTTTT. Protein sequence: CASSWGVGELFF.

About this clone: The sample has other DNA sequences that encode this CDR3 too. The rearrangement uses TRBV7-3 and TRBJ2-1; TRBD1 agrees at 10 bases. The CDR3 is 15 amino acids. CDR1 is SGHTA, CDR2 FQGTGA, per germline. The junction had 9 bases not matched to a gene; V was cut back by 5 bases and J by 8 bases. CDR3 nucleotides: TGTGCCAGCAGCCCCTCCGGGACAGGGGCCCATGAGCAGTTCTTC. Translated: CASSPSGTGAHEQFF.

Written as DNA, the CDR3 is TGTGCCAGCAGCCCTCCGGGGGTGTCCTATGGCTACACCTTC. This encodes CASSPPGVSYGYTF. This chain connects TRBV11-2 to TRBJ1-2, with a possible D match to TRBD1 (5 bases). The V end was cut by 5 bases, the J end by 4 bases, with 14 bases between. Looked up from germline, CDR1 is SGHAT and CDR2 is FQNNGV. The CDR3 extends over 14 amino acids. Full variable domain (missing parts from reference TRBV11-2 and TRBJ1-2): EAGVAQSPRYKIIEKRQSVAFWCNPISGHATLYWYQQILGQGPKLLIQFQNNGVVDDSQLPKDRFSAERLKGVDSTLKIQPAKLEDSAVYLCASSPPGVSYGYTFGSGTRLTVV.

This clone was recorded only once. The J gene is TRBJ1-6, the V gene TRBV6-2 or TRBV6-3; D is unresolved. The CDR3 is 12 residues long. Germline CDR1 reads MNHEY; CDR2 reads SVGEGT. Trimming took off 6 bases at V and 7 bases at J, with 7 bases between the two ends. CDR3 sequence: CASSRLNSPLHF. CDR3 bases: TGTGCCAGCAGCAGACTCAATTCACCCCTCCACTTT.

In DNA, the CDR3 is TGTGCCAGCAGCTTCGGACTAGCGGAGTACAATGAGCAGTTCTTC. This codes for CASSFGLAEYNEQFF. The chain joins TRBV5-6 to TRBJ2-1, with 10 bases matching TRBD2. This CDR3 comprises 15 residues. The germline V gene has CDR1 SGHDT and CDR2 YYEEEE. V shed 2 bases, J shed 4 bases, and the junction held 3 bases outside the gene matches.